This entry features one T cell receptor (beta chain) sequence. Antigen unknown. This record comes from a study of CXCR3-negative and CXCR3-positive naive CD8 T cells. Whole-study context: Cumulative TRB read yield was around 140 million, averaging about 1.5 +/- 0.3 million per library.

The study, taken as a whole, reports: Memory CD8+ T cell repertoires were far less diverse than both naive subsets. TCR strength was inferred from TRB CDR3 properties, while surface CD5 was comparable between naive subsets.

Researchers prepared the TRB cDNA libraries using 5' RACE with UMI labels. TCRdb re-called the 5' RACE reads and catalogs CDR3 proteins one per entry, DNA excluded. The sample totals 90,000 to 100,000 distinct CDR3 sequences; its top ten clones hold 1.7%. Researchers sorted some 300,000 cells of each CD8+ T cell subset in triplicate. What was sequenced was naive CXCR3- CD8+ T cells from blood. Subset reported: CD45RO-CCR7+CD27+CD95- naive CD8+ T cells lacking CXCR3 (TNR3-). The receptor comes from a human donor in good health. Some clones in this sample may be carry-over from other donors' samples.

The CDR3 loop is CASSDGLYEQYF. The genes are TRBV25-1 and TRBJ2-7. Germline assignment: CDR1 MGHDK and CDR2 SYGVNS. The CDR3 runs 12 residues.